One and the same sample provided the 10 T cell receptor beta chains below, sequenced in a study of Graves' ophthalmopathy and Graves' hyperthyroidism. Amplifying from RNA transcripts, the study obtained TCR beta CDR3 regions. Second-round multiplex PCR followed a first-round RT-PCR using HTBI primers. One entry per CDR3 protein results from TCRdb running MiXCR on the multiplex PCR reads. The sample shows about 700,000 distinct CDR3 sequences, roughly two fifths of them seen only once. What was sequenced was peripheral blood. The source of these receptors is an adult man with Graves' ophthalmopathy.

This clonotype has a count of ten or more. Compared with germline, one end of the junction differs, possibly owing to a read error. The genes are TRBV7-9 and TRBJ2-2; D remains ambiguous. This CDR3 contains 11 residues. CDR1 and CDR2 from the germline V gene are SEHNR and FQNEAQ (reference sequence). The CDR3 coding sequence is TGCGCCAGCAGCCGAGCCGGGGAGCTGTTTTTT. Protein product: CASSRAGELFF.

This chain joins TRBV25-1 and TRBJ1-2, with 8 bases identical to TRBD1. Germline assignment: CDR1 MGHDK and CDR2 SYGVNS. This CDR3 contains 11 residues. V lost 7 bases, J lost 7 bases, and 2 bases stayed unmatched. The CDR3 nucleotides are TGTGCCAGCATAGGACAGGGTGGCTACACCTTC. Its translation is CASIGQGGYTF.

This chain links TRBV24-1 with TRBJ2-7, with D possibly TRBD1 on 5 matching bases. V was pared by 1 base and J by 8 bases, with 23 bases between. CDR1 is KGHDR and CDR2 is SFDVKD in the germline V gene. The CDR3 totals 17 residues. CDR3 in amino acids: CATSDFQDPKDTHKQYF. Written as DNA, the CDR3 is TGTGCCACCAGTGATTTCCAGGACCCGAAGGACACACATAAGCAGTACTTC.

V and J are TRBV12-3 or TRBV12-4 and TRBJ1-2; TRBD1 agrees at 7 bases. The CDR3 length is 12 residues. The V segment lost 5 bases and the J segment 7 bases; nucleotides outside the gene matches: 4. As DNA, the CDR3 is TGTGCCAGCAGTGACAGGGCGCGTGGCTACACCTTC. Protein product: CASSDRARGYTF.

The chain recombines TRBV12-3 or TRBV12-4 with TRBJ1-1, with D maybe TRBD1 (5 bases). Trimming took off 6 bases at V and 0 bases at J, with 17 bases between the two ends. The CDR3 covers 16 residues. The CDR3 is CASSPATVLMNTEAFF. The CDR3 coding sequence is TGTGCCAGCAGCCCAGCGACAGTGCTGATGAACACTGAAGCTTTCTTT.

For this clonotype: A single base separates this from a much larger clone, so it may be a read error. V is TRBV2 and J is TRBJ2-7, with 8 nucleotides matching TRBD2. V dropped 6 bases and J dropped 2; count of bases not matched to a gene: 6. There are 14 residues in the CDR3. The V gene's germline CDR1 is SNHLY and CDR2 FYNNEI. CDR3 in amino acids: CASSRSGGTYEQYF. As DNA, the CDR3 is TGTGCCAGCAGCCGCAGCGGGGGTACCTACGAGCAGTACTTC.

This clonotype was counted many times. The chain has TRBV5-5 and TRBJ1-2; no clear D gene. CDR3 length: 13 residues. Germline lookup yields CDR1 SGHKS and CDR2 YYEKEE (reference sequence). V was trimmed by 6 bases and J by 1 base, leaving 10 bases between them. CDR3: CASTTGINYGYTF. The CDR3 DNA is TGTGCCAGCACCACGGGAATTAACTATGGCTACACCTTC.

This clonotype was seen a handful of times. The V call is TRBV2, the J call TRBJ2-7, with TRBD2 identical over 9 bases. Germline assignment: CDR1 SNHLY and CDR2 FYNNEI. The CDR3 is 14 residues long. Trimming removed 8 bases from V and 4 bases from J; junction bases left unmatched: 9. CDR3 region: CASSRGTSRYEQYF. For the CDR3, the DNA is TGTGCCAGCTCACGCGGGACTAGCCGGTACGAGCAGTACTTC.

This rearrangement joins TRBV11-1 to TRBJ2-6; tentatively, D is TRBD1 or TRBD2 (5 bases each). The V gene lost 5 bases and the J gene lost 0 bases, with 11 bases spanning the gap. This CDR3 spans 16 amino acids. Germline V lookup: CDR1 SGHAT, CDR2 FQDESV (reference sequence). The CDR3 DNA reads as TGTGCCAGCAGCCCGAGGGGTCTCTCTGGGGCCAACGTCCTGACTTTC. This gives the protein CASSPRGLSGANVLTF.

This clonotype came up a few times. The J gene is TRBJ2-3, the V gene TRBV12-3 or TRBV12-4; the D is unclear. This CDR3 has 13 residues. V dropped 9 bases and J dropped 1 base, with 11 bases sitting between them. CDR3 bases: TGTGCCAGTTGGAATTTAGGCACAGATACGCAGTATTTT. Translated: CASWNLGTDTQYF.